This TCR beta chain was retrieved from a study of CD8+ T cells in alopecia areata. The treatment: oral pan-JAK inhibitor, 5-10 mg twice daily. Following extraction, RNA underwent reverse transcription to cDNA, which served as the sequencing template. Some clones are missing from TCRdb's copy, which holds only in-frame ones; the method was immunoSEQ multiplex PCR. Seen here are some 80,000 clones, around two thirds observed once, and the top ten hold 20% to 25%. CDR1 and CDR2 from the germline V gene are SNHLY and FYNNEI. The CDR3 is 16 amino acids. With 2 bases clipped from V and 6 bases from J, the junction kept 6 bases outside the gene matches. Study-wide findings and caveats: Among the 100 top clones, expanded CD8+ clones, like scalp clonality, were significantly decreased by tofacitinib.

As regards this clone: Antigen unknown.

Sample: CD8+ T cells sorted from blood, taken at week 24, from a patient treated with tofacitinib. The chain employs TRBV2 and TRBJ2-2; 10 positions agree with TRBD2. This clonotype was sampled from a human donor with alopecia areata. As DNA, the CDR3 is TGTGCCAGCAGTGAAAGCAGCGGGAGGGCGTCCGGGGAGCTGTTTTTT. It encodes CASSESSGRASGELFF.